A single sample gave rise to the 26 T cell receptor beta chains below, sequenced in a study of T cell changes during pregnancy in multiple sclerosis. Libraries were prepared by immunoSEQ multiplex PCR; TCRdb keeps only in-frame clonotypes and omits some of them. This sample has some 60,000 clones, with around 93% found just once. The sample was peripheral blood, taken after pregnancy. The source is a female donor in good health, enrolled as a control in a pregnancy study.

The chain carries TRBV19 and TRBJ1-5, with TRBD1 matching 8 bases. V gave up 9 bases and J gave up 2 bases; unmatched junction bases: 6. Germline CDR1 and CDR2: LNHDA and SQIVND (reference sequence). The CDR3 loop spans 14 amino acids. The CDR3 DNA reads TGTGCCAGCAAGACAGGGGTCCGCAATCAGCCCCAGCATTTT. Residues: CASKTGVRNQPQHF.

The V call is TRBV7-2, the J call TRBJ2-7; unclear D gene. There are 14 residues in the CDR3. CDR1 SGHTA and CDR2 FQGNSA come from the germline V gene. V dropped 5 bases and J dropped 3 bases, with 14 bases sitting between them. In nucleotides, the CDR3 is TGTGCCAGCAGCCTAGATCCTCGTAGCTACGAGCAGTACTTC. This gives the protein CASSLDPRSYEQYF.

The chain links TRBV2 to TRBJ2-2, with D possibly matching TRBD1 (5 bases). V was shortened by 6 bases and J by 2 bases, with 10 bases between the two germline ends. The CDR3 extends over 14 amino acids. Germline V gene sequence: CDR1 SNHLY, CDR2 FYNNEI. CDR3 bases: TGTGCCAGCAGCCGACAGACCAACACCGGGGAGCTGTTTTTT. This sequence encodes CASSRQTNTGELFF.

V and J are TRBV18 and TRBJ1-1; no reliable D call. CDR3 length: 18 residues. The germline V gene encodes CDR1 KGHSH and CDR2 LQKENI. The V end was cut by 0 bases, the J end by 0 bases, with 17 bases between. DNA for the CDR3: TGTGCCAGCTCACCACCGAGGTCCGTCGCCGTCATGAACACTGAAGCTTTCTTT. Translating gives CASSPPRSVAVMNTEAFF.

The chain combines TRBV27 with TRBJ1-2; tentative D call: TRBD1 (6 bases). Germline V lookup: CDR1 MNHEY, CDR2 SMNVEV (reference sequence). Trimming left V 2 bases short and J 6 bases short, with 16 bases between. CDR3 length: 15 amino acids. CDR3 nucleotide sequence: TGTGCCAGCAGTTTAAGGTCCCCAGGGGATGATGGCTACACCTTC. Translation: CASSLRSPGDDGYTF.

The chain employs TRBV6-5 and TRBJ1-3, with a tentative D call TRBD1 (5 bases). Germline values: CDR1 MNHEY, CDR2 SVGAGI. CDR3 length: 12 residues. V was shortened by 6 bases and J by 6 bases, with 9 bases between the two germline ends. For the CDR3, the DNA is TGTGCCAGCAGAACGACAGAAAACACCATATATTTT. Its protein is CASRTTENTIYF.

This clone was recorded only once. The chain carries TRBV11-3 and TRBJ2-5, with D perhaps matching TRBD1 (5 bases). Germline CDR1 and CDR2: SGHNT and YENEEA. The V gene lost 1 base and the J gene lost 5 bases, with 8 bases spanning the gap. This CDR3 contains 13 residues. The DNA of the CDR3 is TGTGCCAGCAGCTTAGGGGCAGGGGAGACCCAGTACTTC. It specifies CASSLGAGETQYF.

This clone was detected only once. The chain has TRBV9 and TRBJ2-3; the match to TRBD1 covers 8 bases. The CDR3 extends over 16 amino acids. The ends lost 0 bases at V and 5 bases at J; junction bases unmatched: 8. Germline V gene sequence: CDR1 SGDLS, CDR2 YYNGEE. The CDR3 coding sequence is TGTGCCAGCAGCGTAGAGGATACAGGGGGAGGAGATACGCAGTATTTT. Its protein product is CASSVEDTGGGDTQYF.

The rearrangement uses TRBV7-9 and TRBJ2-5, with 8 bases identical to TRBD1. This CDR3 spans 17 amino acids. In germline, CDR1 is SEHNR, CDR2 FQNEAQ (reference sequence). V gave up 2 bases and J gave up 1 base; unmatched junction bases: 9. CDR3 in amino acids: CASSLRPPGQGQETQYF. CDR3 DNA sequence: TGTGCCAGCAGCTTACGTCCCCCCGGACAGGGCCAAGAGACCCAGTACTTC.

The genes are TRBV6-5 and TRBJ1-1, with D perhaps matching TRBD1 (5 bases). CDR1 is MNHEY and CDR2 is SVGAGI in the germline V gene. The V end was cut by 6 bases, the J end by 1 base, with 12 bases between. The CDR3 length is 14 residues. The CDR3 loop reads CASRGPVANTEAFF. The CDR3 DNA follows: TGTGCCAGCAGGGGGCCAGTAGCGAACACTGAAGCTTTCTTT.

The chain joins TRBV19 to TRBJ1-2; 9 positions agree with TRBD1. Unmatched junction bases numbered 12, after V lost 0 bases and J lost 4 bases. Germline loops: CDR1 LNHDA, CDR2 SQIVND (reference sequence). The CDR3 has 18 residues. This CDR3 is CASSIDRGTGRRGYGYTF. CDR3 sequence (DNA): TGTGCCAGTAGTATAGATCGTGGGACAGGGAGACGGGGCTATGGCTACACCTTC.

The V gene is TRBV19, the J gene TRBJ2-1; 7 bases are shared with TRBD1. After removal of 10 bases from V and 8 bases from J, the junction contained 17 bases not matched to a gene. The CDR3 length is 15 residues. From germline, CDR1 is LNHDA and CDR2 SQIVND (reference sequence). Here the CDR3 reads CATTPGQHSSHEQFF. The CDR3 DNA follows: TGTGCCACCACACCGGGACAGCACTCCTCCCATGAGCAGTTCTTC.

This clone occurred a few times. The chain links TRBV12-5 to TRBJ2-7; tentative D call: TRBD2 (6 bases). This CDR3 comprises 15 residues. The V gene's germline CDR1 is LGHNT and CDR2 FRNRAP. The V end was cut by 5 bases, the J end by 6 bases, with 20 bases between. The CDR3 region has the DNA TGTGCTAGTGGTCCTGGGACTTCCCAAATACGCGAGCAGTACTTC. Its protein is CASGPGTSQIREQYF.

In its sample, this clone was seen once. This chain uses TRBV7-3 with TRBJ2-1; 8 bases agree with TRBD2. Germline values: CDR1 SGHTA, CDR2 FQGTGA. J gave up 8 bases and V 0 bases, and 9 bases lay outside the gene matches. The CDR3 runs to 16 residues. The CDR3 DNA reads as TGTGCCAGCAGCTTAACGTCAGTAGCGGGGTCCCATGAGCAGTTCTTC. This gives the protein CASSLTSVAGSHEQFF.

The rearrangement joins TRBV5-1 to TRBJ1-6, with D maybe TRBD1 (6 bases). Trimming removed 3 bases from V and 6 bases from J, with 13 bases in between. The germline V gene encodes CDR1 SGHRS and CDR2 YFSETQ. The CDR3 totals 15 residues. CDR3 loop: CASSSSGGPNSPLHF. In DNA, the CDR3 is TGCGCCAGCAGCTCGAGCGGGGGCCCTAATTCACCCCTCCACTTT.

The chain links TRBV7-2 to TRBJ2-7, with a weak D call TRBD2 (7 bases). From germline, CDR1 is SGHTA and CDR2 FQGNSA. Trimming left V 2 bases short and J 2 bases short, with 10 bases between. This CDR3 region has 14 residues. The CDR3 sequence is CASSLMRGPYEQYF. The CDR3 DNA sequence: TGTGCCAGCAGCTTAATGCGGGGGCCCTACGAGCAGTACTTC.

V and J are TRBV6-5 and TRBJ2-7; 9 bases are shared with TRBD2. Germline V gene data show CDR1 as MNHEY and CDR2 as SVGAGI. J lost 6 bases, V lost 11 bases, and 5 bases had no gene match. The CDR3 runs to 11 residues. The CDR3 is CAVAGVSEQYF. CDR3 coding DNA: TGTGCCGTAGCGGGAGTATCCGAGCAGTACTTC.

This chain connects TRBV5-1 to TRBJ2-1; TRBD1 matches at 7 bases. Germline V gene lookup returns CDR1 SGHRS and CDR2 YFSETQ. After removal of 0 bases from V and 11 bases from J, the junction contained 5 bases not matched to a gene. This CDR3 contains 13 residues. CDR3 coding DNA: TGCGCCAGCAGCTTGGATGACAGGGAAAAGCAGTTCTTC. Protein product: CASSLDDREKQFF.

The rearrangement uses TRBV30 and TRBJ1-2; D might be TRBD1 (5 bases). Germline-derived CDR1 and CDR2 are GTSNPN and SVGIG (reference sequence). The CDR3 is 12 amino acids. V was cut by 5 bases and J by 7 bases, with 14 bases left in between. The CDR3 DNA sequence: TGTGCCTGGGCGGGGGACCGGTTTGGCTACACCTTC. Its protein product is CAWAGDRFGYTF.

CDR3: CASSPGAGTNYGYTF. The CDR3 DNA reads TGTGCCAGTAGTCCTGGAGCGGGCACCAACTATGGCTACACCTTC. The chain uses TRBV19 and TRBJ1-2; no clear D. CDR3 length equals 15 residues. CDR1 LNHDA and CDR2 SQIVND come from the germline V gene (reference sequence). Trimming stripped 5 bases from V and 2 bases from J, with 15 bases between.

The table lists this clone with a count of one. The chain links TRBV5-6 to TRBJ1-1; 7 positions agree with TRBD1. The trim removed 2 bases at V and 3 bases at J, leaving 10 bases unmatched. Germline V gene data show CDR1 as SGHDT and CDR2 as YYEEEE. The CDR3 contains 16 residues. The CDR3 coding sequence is TGTGCCAGCAGCTTCTATATGAGGGGGCCGGACACTGAAGCTTTCTTT. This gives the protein CASSFYMRGPDTEAFF.

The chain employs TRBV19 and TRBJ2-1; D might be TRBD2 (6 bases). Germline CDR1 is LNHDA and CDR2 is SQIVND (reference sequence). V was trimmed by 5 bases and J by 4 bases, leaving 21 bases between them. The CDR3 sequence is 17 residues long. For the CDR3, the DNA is TGTGCCAGTAGTTTGGGGACTCCCCGTGGGACTTACAATGAGCAGTTCTTC. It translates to CASSLGTPRGTYNEQFF.

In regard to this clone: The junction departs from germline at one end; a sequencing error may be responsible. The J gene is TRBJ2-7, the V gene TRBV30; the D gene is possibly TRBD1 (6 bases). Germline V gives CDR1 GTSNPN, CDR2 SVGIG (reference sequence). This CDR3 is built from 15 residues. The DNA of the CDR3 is TGTGCCGGGAGACTGGCTGGACAGAGCTCCTACGAGCAGTACTTC. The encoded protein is CAGRLAGQSSYEQYF.

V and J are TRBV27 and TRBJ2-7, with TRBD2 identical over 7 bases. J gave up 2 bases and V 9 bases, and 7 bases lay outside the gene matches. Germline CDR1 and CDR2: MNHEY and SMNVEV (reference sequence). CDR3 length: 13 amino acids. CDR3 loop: CARGGRSTYEQYF. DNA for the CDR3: TGTGCCAGGGGCGGGAGATCTACCTACGAGCAGTACTTC.

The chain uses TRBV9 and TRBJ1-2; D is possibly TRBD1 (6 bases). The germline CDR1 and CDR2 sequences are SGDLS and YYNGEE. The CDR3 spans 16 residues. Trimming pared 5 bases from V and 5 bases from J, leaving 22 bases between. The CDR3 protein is CASSGGGALALYGYTF. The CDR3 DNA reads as TGTGCCAGCAGTGGAGGGGGGGCCCTTGCCCTATATGGCTACACCTTC.

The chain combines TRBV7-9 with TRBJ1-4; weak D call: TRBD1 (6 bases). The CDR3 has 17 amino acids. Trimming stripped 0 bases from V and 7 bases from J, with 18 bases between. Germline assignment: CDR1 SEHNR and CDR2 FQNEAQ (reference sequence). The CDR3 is CASSLAPPGHGFEKLFF. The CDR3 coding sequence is TGTGCCAGCAGCTTAGCTCCGCCGGGACACGGGTTTGAAAAACTGTTTTTT.